The 20 T cell receptor beta chains listed next were all sequenced from one sample in a study of glioma-infiltrating T cells after dendritic cell vaccination. Sequencing was performed with immunoSEQ multiplex PCR; in TCRdb, only in-frame clones are kept and a portion is missing. Of 85,000 to 95,000 clones listed, over 75% are singletons. The specimen was blood, collected before dendritic cell vaccination. The source of these receptors is a human donor with glioblastoma.

The rearrangement joins TRBV7-9 to TRBJ2-3, with D uncertain. The CDR3 runs 15 residues. Per germline, CDR1 SEHNR and CDR2 FQNEAQ (reference sequence). Trimming cost V 1 base and J 2 bases, with 10 bases left between them. The CDR3 here is CASSLGQIYTDTQYF. CDR3 nucleotide sequence: TGTGCCAGCAGCTTAGGGCAGATTTACACAGATACGCAGTATTTT.

J is TRBJ2-5 and V is TRBV27; 12 bases agree with TRBD2. The CDR3 spans 15 residues. V lost 6 bases and J lost 4; bases outside the gene matches: 6. Per germline, CDR1 MNHEY and CDR2 SMNVEV (reference sequence). The CDR3 reads CASSQLAGGLETQYF. CDR3 in DNA: TGTGCCAGCAGCCAACTAGCGGGGGGTTTAGAGACCCAGTACTTC.

The gene calls are TRBV5-4 and TRBJ2-5; 8 bases are shared with TRBD2. V lost 5 bases to trimming and J lost 5 bases; unmatched junction nucleotides: 8. Germline V lookup: CDR1 SGHNT, CDR2 YYREEE (reference sequence). This CDR3 has 14 residues. The CDR3 DNA sequence: TGTGCCAGCAGGCTGAGCGGGAGTAGGGAGACCCAGTACTTC. This translates into CASRLSGSRETQYF.

The CDR3 here is CASSPLSTAQPQHF. DNA of the CDR3: TGTGCCAGCAGCCCACTATCTACGGCCCAGCCCCAGCATTTT. The chain combines TRBV5-8 with TRBJ1-5; D ambiguous. Germline CDR1 reads SGHTS; CDR2 reads YDEGEE. Trimming shortened V by 4 bases and J by 7 bases, and 15 bases separated the two germline ends. This CDR3 has 14 residues.

This rearrangement joins TRBV21-1 to TRBJ1-4. TRBV21-1 counts as a pseudogene. The CDR3 sequence is 12 residues long. CDR3 sequence reads: CASSKARGGLFF. CDR3 in DNA: TGTGCCAGCAGCAAAGCTAGGGGGGGACTGTTTTTT.

V gene TRBV6-4 combines with J gene TRBJ2-1; D not resolved. The V and J ends lost 0 bases and 1 base respectively, with 10 bases between them. The CDR3 is 16 amino acids. Germline V gene lookup returns CDR1 MRHNA and CDR2 SNTAGT. DNA for the CDR3: TGTGCCAGCAGTGACTCGAATCGGGTATCCTACAATGAGCAGTTCTTC. Translated: CASSDSNRVSYNEQFF.

In its sample, this clone was seen once. This sequence joins TRBV10-3 and TRBJ2-5; D is possibly TRBD2 (5 bases). There are 14 residues in the CDR3. Germline V gene sequence: CDR1 ENHRY, CDR2 SYGVKD. Trimming removed 6 bases at V and 0 bases at J, with 11 bases between. CDR3 sequence: CAIRVDLYQETQYF. The CDR3 DNA follows: TGTGCCATCAGGGTGGACTTGTACCAAGAGACCCAGTACTTC.

This chain joins TRBV4-1 and TRBJ1-1, with 7 bases lining up with TRBD1. Per germline, CDR1 MGHRA and CDR2 YSYEKL. The length of the CDR3 is 14 residues. Germline trimming cut 3 bases from V and 1 base from J; bases unmatched to any gene: 2. This chain's CDR3 is CASSQTGPNTEAFF. CDR3 nucleotides: TGCGCCAGCAGCCAGACAGGGCCGAACACTGAAGCTTTCTTT.

The V and J genes are TRBV15 and TRBJ2-3, with 9 bases that match TRBD2. Trimming at V came to 0 bases and at J to 0 bases, leaving 10 bases not matched to a gene. Germline-derived CDR1 and CDR2 are LNHNV and YYDKDF (reference sequence). The length of the CDR3 is 19 residues. CDR3 nucleotide sequence: TGTGCCACCAGCAGAGATCGTGATAGCGGGGGCCCTAGCACAGATACGCAGTATTTT. The encoded protein is CATSRDRDSGGPSTDTQYF. The full variable domain, in which reference TRBV15 and TRBJ2-3 provide the parts outside the CDR3, is DAMVIQNPRYQVTQFGKPVTLSCSQTLNHNVMYWYQQKSSQAPKLLFHYYDKDFNNEADTPDNFQSRRPNTSFCFLDIRSPGLGDTAMYLCATSRDRDSGGPSTDTQYFGPGTRLTVL.

The rearrangement joins TRBV10-3 to TRBJ2-2, with 7 bases fitting TRBD1. Germline trimming cut 3 bases from V and 5 bases from J; bases unmatched to any gene: 6. Germline CDR1 is ENHRY and CDR2 is SYGVKD. The CDR3 runs to 15 residues. DNA for the CDR3: TGTGCCATCAGTGATGGCAGGGGGAAGACCGGGGAGCTGTTTTTT. This translates into CAISDGRGKTGELFF.

As concerns this clone: One end of the junction does not line up with germline, which may come from a read error. This chain joins TRBV19 and TRBJ2-1, with a possible D match to TRBD1 (5 bases). Germline CDR1 reads LNHDA; CDR2 reads SQIVND (reference sequence). The CDR3 sequence is 13 residues long. The CDR3 DNA follows: TGTGCCAGTAGTCTAGACAGCTACAATGAGCAGTTCTTC. This translates into CASSLDSYNEQFF. The whole variable domain, filled in from reference TRBV19 and TRBJ2-1, reads DGGITQSPKYLFRKEGQNVTLSCEQNLNHDAMYWYRQDPGQGLRLIYYSQIVNDFQKGDIAEGYSVSREKKESFPLTVTSAQKNPTAFYLCASSLDSYNEQFFGPGTRLTVL.

The chain combines TRBV6-6 with TRBJ1-1; D is perhaps TRBD1 (5 bases). Germline-derived CDR1 and CDR2 are MNHNY and SVGAGI (reference sequence). V lost 0 bases to trimming and J lost 5 bases, with 13 bases between them. This CDR3 region has 15 residues. The CDR3 sequence: CASSYSSQGYTEAFF. CDR3 nucleotides: TGTGCCAGCAGTTACTCGTCCCAGGGTTATACTGAAGCTTTCTTT.

The chain is built from TRBV19 and TRBJ1-5; tentative D call: TRBD1 (6 bases). The length of the CDR3 is 15 residues. CDR1 LNHDA and CDR2 SQIVND come from the germline V gene (reference sequence). V was trimmed by 7 bases and J by 2 bases, leaving 15 bases between them. In nucleotides, the CDR3 is TGTGCCAGTACTGCCAGGGGTAACGGCAATCAGCCCCAGCATTTT. This sequence encodes CASTARGNGNQPQHF.

This clone was found once. The chain employs TRBV5-4 and TRBJ1-2; 7 nucleotides line up with TRBD1. This CDR3 has 14 amino acids. V lost 4 bases, J lost 2 bases, and 5 bases stayed unmatched. Germline V gives CDR1 SGHNT, CDR2 YYREEE (reference sequence). The CDR3 protein is CASSIDRANYGYTF. The CDR3 DNA is TGTGCCAGCAGCATCGACAGGGCAAACTATGGCTACACCTTC.

This clone showed up just once. This chain uses TRBV19 with TRBJ2-6; D uncertain. Per the germline V gene, CDR1 is LNHDA and CDR2 is SQIVND (reference sequence). The CDR3 has 17 amino acids. With 3 bases removed from V and 2 bases from J, the gap between germline ends came to 14 bases. CDR3 DNA sequence: TGTGCCAGTAGTATGGCCGGATGGAGTGCTGGGGCCAACGTCCTGACTTTC. Residues: CASSMAGWSAGANVLTF.

This clone showed up just once. The chain carries TRBV7-2 and TRBJ1-1, with 9 positions matching TRBD1. This CDR3 spans 13 amino acids. V lost 4 bases, J lost 5 bases, and 2 bases stayed unmatched. The germline V gene has CDR1 SGHTA and CDR2 FQGNSA. The CDR3 DNA reads TGTGCCAGCAGCTCCGGGACAGGGACTGAAGCTTTCTTT. It encodes CASSSGTGTEAFF.

This chain connects TRBV18 to TRBJ2-1; TRBD2 matches 12 bases. The CDR3 consists of 14 residues. Germline CDR1 and CDR2: KGHSH and LQKENI. Germline trimming cut 6 bases from V and 8 bases from J; bases unmatched to any gene: 5. The CDR3 is CASSPTSGSYEQFF. CDR3 sequence (DNA): TGTGCCAGCTCGCCGACTAGCGGGAGTTATGAGCAGTTCTTC.

The chain recombines TRBV5-1 with TRBJ1-2; D ambiguous. V was cut by 0 bases and J by 4 bases, with 10 bases left in between. This CDR3 has 14 residues. Germline lookup yields CDR1 SGHRS and CDR2 YFSETQ. The CDR3 here is CASSLEGGLYGYTF. The CDR3 DNA sequence: TGCGCCAGCAGCTTGGAGGGCGGACTCTATGGCTACACCTTC.

This chain connects TRBV28 to TRBJ1-1, with a tentative D call TRBD1 (5 bases). CDR3 length equals 13 residues. Trimming took off 5 bases at V and 3 bases at J, with 10 bases between the two ends. From germline, CDR1 is MDHEN and CDR2 SYDVKM. The chain's CDR3 is CASSLGGHTEAFF. The CDR3 coding sequence is TGTGCCAGCAGTCTGGGGGGTCACACTGAAGCTTTCTTT.

The CDR3 region has the DNA TGTGCCAGCAGTTCCCCGGAGTCTCGTCAGGGAACAGATACGCAGTATTTT. Its protein product is CASSSPESRQGTDTQYF. V and J are TRBV27 and TRBJ2-3, with D maybe TRBD1 (5 bases). V gave up 4 bases and J gave up 3 bases, with 20 bases separating them. The CDR3 sequence is 17 residues long. CDR1 and CDR2 (germline): MNHEY, SMNVEV (reference sequence).